A single sample gave rise to the 7 T cell receptor beta chains below, sequenced in a study of metastatic and nonmetastatic thyroid tumors. TCRdb reprocessed the PCR reads via MiXCR. The table has around 26,000 clones, around 4% seen once. Each patient went into thyroid surgery without having received any treatment. What was sequenced was blood. These receptors were collected from a male donor with papillary thyroid cancer or a benign thyroid nodule (not recorded which). Some clones in this sample may be carry-over from other donors' samples.

This clone was counted at least ten times. The rearrangement joins TRBV7-3 to TRBJ2-1, with 11 bases that match TRBD2. Germline CDR1 SGHTA, CDR2 FQGTGA. The CDR3 is 16 amino acids. Trimming removed 2 bases from V and 5 bases from J; junction bases left unmatched: 5. The CDR3 sequence is CASSLVAGGPNNEQFF. The CDR3 DNA is TGTGCCAGCAGCTTAGTAGCGGGAGGGCCCAACAATGAGCAGTTCTTC. The entire variable domain, with the rest obtained from reference TRBV7-3 and TRBJ2-1, is as follows: GAGVSQTPSNKVTEKGKYVELRCDPISGHTALYWYRQSLGQGPEFLIYFQGTGAADDSGLPNDRFFAVRPEGSVSTLKIQRTERGDSAVYLCASSLVAGGPNNEQFFGPGTRLTVL.

The J gene is TRBJ2-2, the V gene TRBV5-1; D ambiguous. The CDR3 has 12 amino acids. V was pared by 0 bases and J by 7 bases, with 4 bases between. Germline values: CDR1 SGHRS, CDR2 YFSETQ. The CDR3 spells CASSLASGELFF. The CDR3 DNA reads as TGCGCCAGCAGCTTGGCCAGCGGGGAGCTGTTTTTT.

This clone was seen ten or more times. The chain joins TRBV3-1 to TRBJ1-1; no clear D gene. The germline V gene encodes CDR1 LGHDT and CDR2 YNNKEL (reference sequence). The CDR3 is 14 amino acids. V was clipped by 1 base and J by 0 bases, with 6 bases between them. CDR3: CASSQGVVNTEAFF. DNA of the CDR3: TGTGCCAGCAGCCAAGGCGTTGTGAACACTGAAGCTTTCTTT.

This clone showed up just a few times. At one end the junction does not follow the germline gene, possibly because of a read error. The chain combines TRBV20-1 with TRBJ2-5, with a tentative D call TRBD1 (5 bases). Germline values: CDR1 DFQATT, CDR2 SNEGSKA (reference sequence). This CDR3 region has 14 residues. The CDR3 spells CSARVTGRVETQYF. For the CDR3, the DNA is TGCAGTGCTAGAGTCACCGGCAGGGTTGAGACACAGTACTTC.

This clone was detected ten times or more. The DNA for the CDR3 is TGTGCCAGCAGCCAGGGGGGGGTACCAACTAATGAAAAACTGTTTTTT. Residues: CASSQGGVPTNEKLFF. V gene TRBV9 combines with J gene TRBJ1-4; 7 nucleotides agree with TRBD1. Per the germline V gene, CDR1 is SGDLS and CDR2 is YYNGEE. CDR3 size: 16 residues. The V gene end was trimmed by 4 bases and the J gene end by 0 bases; junction bases not matched to a gene: 6.

The chain uses TRBV6-1 and TRBJ2-1; D might be TRBD2 (5 bases). The CDR3 is made up of 16 amino acids. The V end lost 2 bases, the J end lost 2 bases, and 13 bases lay between the germline ends. From germline, CDR1 is MNHNS and CDR2 SASEGT. The CDR3 DNA reads TGTGCCAGCAGTGAATGGGTGGGAGAGGCCTACAATGAGCAGTTCTTC. This encodes CASSEWVGEAYNEQFF.

V usage is TRBV6-1 and J usage is TRBJ2-2, with D unresolved. The CDR3 is made up of 14 amino acids. V dropped 5 bases and J dropped 4 bases, with 11 bases sitting between them. Per the germline V gene, CDR1 is MNHNS and CDR2 is SASEGT. The chain's CDR3 is CASSLLLSTGELFF. The CDR3 DNA reads as TGTGCCAGCAGTTTACTTTTATCCACCGGGGAGCTGTTTTTT.